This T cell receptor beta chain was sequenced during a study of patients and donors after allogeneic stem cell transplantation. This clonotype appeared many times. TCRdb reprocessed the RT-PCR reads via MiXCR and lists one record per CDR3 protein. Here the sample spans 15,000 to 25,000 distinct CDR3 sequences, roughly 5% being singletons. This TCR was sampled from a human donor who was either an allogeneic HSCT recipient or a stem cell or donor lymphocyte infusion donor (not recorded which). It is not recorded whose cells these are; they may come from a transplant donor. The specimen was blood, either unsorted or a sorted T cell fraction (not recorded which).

The CDR3 region has the DNA TGTGCCAGCAGCTTAGACAGGGTCTCCTATAATTCACCCCTCCACTTT. Its translation: CASSLDRVSYNSPLHF. This chain uses TRBV7-9 with TRBJ1-6; the D gene is possibly TRBD1 (6 bases). The V end lost 1 base, the J end lost 0 bases, and 7 bases lay between the germline ends. Looked up from germline, CDR1 is SEHNR and CDR2 is FQNEAQ (reference sequence). The CDR3 is 16 residues long.